A selection of T cell receptor beta chains follows, all from one sample in a study of radiotherapy plus CTLA-4 blockade in lung cancer. TCRdb keeps only in-frame clones here, not all; method: immunoSEQ multiplex PCR. This table holds approximately 39,000 clones, approximately 72% found once. The material sequenced was peripheral blood, taken from a patient treated with radiotherapy plus ipilimumab. The receptors stem from a human donor with non-small cell lung cancer who had stable disease on radiotherapy plus ipilimumab. Each CDR3 is given with its conserved first and last residue. D genes are given only for firm matches. Clone sizes are given selectively: once, few, many, or a class where the clone is expanded.

clone size: NA
J gene: TRBJ2-7
D gene: NA
V gene: TRBV4-3
CDR3 DNA: TGCGCCAGCAGCCACAGGGGCTTGGGTGTCTACGAGCAGTACTTC
CDR3 protein: CASSHRGLGVYEQYF

clone size: NA
J gene: TRBJ2-7
D gene: NA
V gene: TRBV23-1
CDR3 DNA: TGCGCCAGCAGTCGACCTTACAGAAGAGGGTTCCACGAGCAGTACTTC
CDR3 protein: CASSRPYRRGFHEQYF

clone size: once
J gene: TRBJ2-1
D gene: TRBD1
V gene: TRBV13
CDR3 DNA: TGTGCCAGCAGAGACAGGGTTACAATGGGGCAGTTCTTC
CDR3 protein: CASRDRVTMGQFF

clone size: NA
J gene: TRBJ1-2
D gene: TRBD1
V gene: TRBV16
CDR3 DNA: TGTGCCAGCAGCCAATCTGGGACAGGGGACTATGGCTACACCTTC
CDR3 protein: CASSQSGTGDYGYTF

clone size: few
J gene: TRBJ2-5
D gene: TRBD2
V gene: TRBV5-1
CDR3 DNA: TGCGCCAGCAGACAGGGACTAGCGACCCAAGAGACCCAGTACTTC
CDR3 protein: CASRQGLATQETQYF

clone size: few
J gene: TRBJ1-4
D gene: TRBD1
V gene: TRBV6-1
CDR3 DNA: TGTGCCAGCGGGACAGGGGGCCGAAAACTGTTTTTT
CDR3 protein: CASGTGGRKLFF

clone size: NA
J gene: TRBJ1-5
D gene: TRBD1
V gene: TRBV30
CDR3 DNA: TGTGCCTGGAGTCCCGGACAGGAAAATCAGCCCCAGCATTTT
CDR3 protein: CAWSPGQENQPQHF

clone size: NA
J gene: TRBJ1-2
D gene: NA
V gene: TRBV5-6
CDR3 DNA: TGTGCCAGCAGCCATGGCGTAGGACAGCCCTCGTATGACACCTTC
CDR3 protein: CASSHGVGQPSYDTF

clone size: few
J gene: TRBJ1-2
D gene: TRBD1
V gene: TRBV18
CDR3 DNA: TGTGCCAGCTCCGTACAAGGGACAGGACAATTTGGCTACACCTTC
CDR3 protein: CASSVQGTGQFGYTF

clone size: NA
J gene: TRBJ1-1
D gene: NA
V gene: TRBV7-9
CDR3 DNA: TGTGCCAGCAGCTCCGCAAACCAACATGTCATGAACACTGAAGCTTTCTTT
CDR3 protein: CASSSANQHVMNTEAFF

clone size: NA
J gene: TRBJ1-2
D gene: TRBD1
V gene: TRBV27
CDR3 DNA: TGTGCCACACGACAGGGCCTCTATGGCTACACCTTC
CDR3 protein: CATRQGLYGYTF

clone size: NA
J gene: TRBJ1-6
D gene: NA
V gene: TRBV5-1
CDR3 DNA: TGCGCCAGCAGCTTTGCCGGGGGGGCGCATTCACCCCTCCACTTT
CDR3 protein: CASSFAGGAHSPLHF

clone size: NA
J gene: TRBJ2-5
D gene: NA
V gene: TRBV2
CDR3 DNA: TGTGCCAGCAGTCCCGATGTGGGCGTTGAGACCCAGTACTTC
CDR3 protein: CASSPDVGVETQYF

clone size: NA
J gene: TRBJ1-5
D gene: TRBD1
V gene: TRBV7-2
CDR3 DNA: TGTGCCAGCAGCTTAGCTACAGGGGGCAGCAATCAGCCCCAGCATTTT
CDR3 protein: CASSLATGGSNQPQHF

clone size: NA
J gene: TRBJ2-7
D gene: TRBD1
V gene: TRBV11-3
CDR3 DNA: TGTGCCAGCAGCTTCAGCCCTGACAGGGGCCACGAGCAGTACTTC
CDR3 protein: CASSFSPDRGHEQYF

clone size: NA
J gene: TRBJ2-7
D gene: NA
V gene: TRBV6-5
CDR3 DNA: TGTGCCAGCCGGGGTAGGGTGTACGAGCAGTACTTC
CDR3 protein: CASRGRVYEQYF

clone size: NA
J gene: TRBJ1-1
D gene: NA
V gene: TRBV29-1
CDR3 DNA: TGCAGCGCTATGACAGCAGGGTACACTGAAGCTTTCTTT
CDR3 protein: CSAMTAGYTEAFF

clone size: NA
J gene: TRBJ1-1
D gene: NA
V gene: TRBV6-6
CDR3 DNA: TGTGCCAGCAGTTACCGGGGGGACGGGGAAGCTTTCTTT
CDR3 protein: CASSYRGDGEAFF

clone size: NA
J gene: TRBJ1-4
D gene: NA
V gene: TRBV19
CDR3 DNA: TGTGCCAGTAGTACCACAGTGGCGGGAAAACTGTTTTTT
CDR3 protein: CASSTTVAGKLFF

clone size: few
J gene: TRBJ1-2
D gene: NA
V gene: TRBV6-5
CDR3 DNA: TGTGCCAGCAGTCGAGGGCAGGGGCGAGGCTACACCTTC
CDR3 protein: CASSRGQGRGYTF

clone size: few
J gene: TRBJ2-7
D gene: TRBD1
V gene: TRBV6-6
CDR3 DNA: TGTGCCAGCAGCCCCCGACAGGGGCTTTCCTACGAGCAGTACTTC
CDR3 protein: CASSPRQGLSYEQYF

clone size: NA
J gene: TRBJ2-1
D gene: TRBD2
V gene: TRBV5-1
CDR3 DNA: TGCGCCAGCAGCTTGGCCTTAGCGGGGGGGGATGAGCAGTTCTTC
CDR3 protein: CASSLALAGGDEQFF